Below are 14 T cell receptor beta chains sequenced from a single sample in a study of CD4+ T cells in melanoma. TCRdb's copy holds only in-frame clones and misses some; the assay was immunoSEQ multiplex PCR. This table holds over 130,000 clones, about 93% found once. The source is a human donor with melanoma.

The chain is built from TRBV5-1 and TRBJ2-7; D unresolved. The CDR3 runs to 15 residues. V shed 0 bases and J shed 2 bases, with 12 bases lying between them. The germline CDR1 and CDR2 sequences are SGHRS and YFSETQ. This CDR3 reads CASSLGSRDPYEQYF. The CDR3 nucleotides read TGCGCCAGCAGCTTGGGCAGTAGGGATCCCTACGAGCAGTACTTC.

The chain is built from TRBV5-1 and TRBJ2-5; D uncertain. Germline V gene sequence: CDR1 SGHRS, CDR2 YFSETQ. This CDR3 spans 14 amino acids. The V end lost 0 bases, the J end lost 4 bases, and 10 bases lay between the germline ends. CDR3 protein: CASSLEPPPETQYF. The CDR3 nucleotides are TGCGCCAGCAGCTTGGAACCGCCGCCAGAGACCCAGTACTTC.

The CDR3 sequence: CASRETSGGAGEQFF. The CDR3 bases are TGTGCCAGCAGGGAAACTAGCGGGGGGGCCGGAGAGCAGTTCTTC. This chain joins TRBV5-6 and TRBJ2-1; 13 bases agree with TRBD2. The V and J ends lost 5 bases and 10 bases, in that order; junction bases with no gene match: 9. Germline CDR1 reads SGHDT; CDR2 reads YYEEEE. CDR3 length equals 15 residues.

The V call is TRBV5-1, the J call TRBJ1-1; 7 nucleotides line up with TRBD1. The CDR3 contains 14 residues. Germline trimming cut 6 bases from V and 0 bases from J; bases unmatched to any gene: 5. Germline V gene sequence: CDR1 SGHRS, CDR2 YFSETQ. The CDR3 sequence is CASTPGTVNTEAFF. DNA of the CDR3: TGCGCCAGCACCCCTGGGACAGTGAACACTGAAGCTTTCTTT.

CDR3 loop: CAISEPGRTAGEKLFF. Written as DNA, the CDR3 is TGTGCCATCAGTGAGCCTGGAAGGACGGCTGGGGAAAAACTGTTTTTT. J is TRBJ1-4 and V is TRBV10-3; the D is unclear. CDR3 length: 16 residues. Germline loops: CDR1 ENHRY, CDR2 SYGVKD. V was clipped by 2 bases and J by 8 bases, with 18 bases between them.

The chain uses TRBV7-3 and TRBJ1-6; TRBD1 aligns across 9 bases. In germline, CDR1 is SGHTA, CDR2 FQGTGA. This CDR3 is 18 amino acids long. Germline trimming cut 0 bases from V and 9 bases from J; bases unmatched to any gene: 12. CDR3 protein: CASSLTRSGQGRRSPLHF. The CDR3 coding sequence is TGTGCCAGCAGCTTAACGCGGTCGGGACAGGGACGGCGTTCACCCCTCCACTTT.

This sequence joins TRBV5-1 and TRBJ1-1, with 7 bases fitting TRBD1. The V and J ends lost 0 bases and 2 bases, in that order; junction bases with no gene match: 7. The CDR3 is 16 amino acids. Per the germline V gene, CDR1 is SGHRS and CDR2 is YFSETQ. CDR3 nucleotide sequence: TGCGCCAGCAGCTTGGAACCCACAGGGGCAAACACTGAAGCTTTCTTT. Amino acid sequence: CASSLEPTGANTEAFF.

The gene calls are TRBV2 and TRBJ2-5; no clear D. The CDR3 covers 13 residues. V was clipped by 4 bases and J by 2 bases, with 8 bases between them. Germline loops: CDR1 SNHLY, CDR2 FYNNEI. For the CDR3, the DNA is TGTGCCAGCAGTGGAGTTTATCAAGAGACCCAGTACTTC. It yields the protein CASSGVYQETQYF. Drawing the rest from reference TRBV2 and TRBJ2-5, the complete variable domain is EPEVTQTPSHQVTQMGQEVILRCVPISNHLYFYWYRQILGQKVEFLVSFYNNEISEKSEIFDDQFSVERPDGSNFTLKIRSTKLEDSAMYFCASSGVYQETQYFGPGTRLLVL.

This clone appeared once. The V and J genes are TRBV7-6 and TRBJ1-3, with D possibly matching TRBD1 (5 bases). V was clipped by 5 bases and J by 1 base, with 12 bases between them. Germline CDR1 SGHVS, CDR2 FNYEAQ. The CDR3 spans 15 residues. CDR3 bases: TGTGCCAGCAGCCCATACGGGGGGTCTGGAAACACCATATATTTT. Protein sequence: CASSPYGGSGNTIYF.

Here the CDR3 reads CSVGSKSDNEQFF. As DNA, the CDR3 is TGCAGCGTTGGATCCAAGAGTGACAATGAGCAGTTCTTC. V gene TRBV29-1 combines with J gene TRBJ2-1; D is ambiguous. The germline V gene has CDR1 SQVTM and CDR2 ANQGSEA. The CDR3 is 13 residues long. V lost 4 bases and J 5 bases, leaving 12 bases between the germline ends.

The chain combines TRBV5-1 with TRBJ2-7; D may be TRBD2 (6 bases). The CDR3 has 13 residues. Germline V CDR1 and CDR2: SGHRS, YFSETQ. Trimming shortened V by 4 bases and J by 6 bases, and 14 bases separated the two germline ends. The CDR3 region is CASSPGVGSEQYF. The CDR3 coding sequence is TGCGCCAGCAGCCCGGGGGTTGGGAGCGAGCAGTACTTC.

This clone appeared once. This chain links TRBV6-5 with TRBJ2-2; 10 bases are a match to TRBD1. This CDR3 is 15 amino acids long. The V segment lost 6 bases and the J segment 4 bases; nucleotides outside the gene matches: 5. From germline, CDR1 is MNHEY and CDR2 SVGAGI. Here the CDR3 reads CASSYGQGGTGELFF. The CDR3 DNA sequence: TGTGCCAGCAGCTACGGACAGGGGGGCACCGGGGAGCTGTTTTTT.

The chain links TRBV9 to TRBJ2-3, with D perhaps TRBD1 (7 bases). This CDR3 contains 15 residues. Trimming removed 3 bases at V and 6 bases at J, with 17 bases between. Germline CDR1 and CDR2: SGDLS and YYNGEE. In DNA form, the CDR3 reads TGTGCCAGCAGCGCCAAGTCCCCAGGGGGGGATACGCAGTATTTT. Translated: CASSAKSPGGDTQYF.

This clone was found once. The chain employs TRBV7-2 and TRBJ1-6; D possibly corresponds to TRBD1 (5 bases). Germline V gives CDR1 SGHTA, CDR2 FQGNSA. V lost 1 base and J lost 10, with 14 bases in between. The length of the CDR3 is 15 residues. In DNA form, the CDR3 reads TGTGCCAGCAGCTTAGTTTGGGGGAGTGGGTCACCCCTCCACTTT. This gives the protein CASSLVWGSGSPLHF.